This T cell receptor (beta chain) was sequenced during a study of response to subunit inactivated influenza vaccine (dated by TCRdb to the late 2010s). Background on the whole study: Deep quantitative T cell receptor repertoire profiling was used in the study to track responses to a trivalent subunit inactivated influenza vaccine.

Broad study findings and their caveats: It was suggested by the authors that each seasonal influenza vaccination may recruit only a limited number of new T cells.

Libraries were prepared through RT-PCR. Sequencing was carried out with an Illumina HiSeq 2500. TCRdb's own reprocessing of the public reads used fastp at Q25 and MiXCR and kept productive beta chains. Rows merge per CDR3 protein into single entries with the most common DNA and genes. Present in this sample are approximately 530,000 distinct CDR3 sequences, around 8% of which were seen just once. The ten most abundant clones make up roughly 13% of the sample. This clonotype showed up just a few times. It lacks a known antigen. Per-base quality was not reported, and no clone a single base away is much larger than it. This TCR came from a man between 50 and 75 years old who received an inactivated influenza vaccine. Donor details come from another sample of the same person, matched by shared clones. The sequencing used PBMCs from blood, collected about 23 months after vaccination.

The DNA sequence reads TGTGCCAGCAGTTTAGGACAGGAAGCCTACGAGCAGTACTTC. This yields the protein CASSLGQEAYEQYF. The sequence links TRBV12-3 or TRBV12-4 to TRBJ2-7, with a tentative D gene TRBD1 over 6 matching bases. Spanning cysteine to phenylalanine, the CDR3 consists of 14 amino acids. Only the CDR3 DNA stays, 42 bases, in frame from base 1. Relative to germline, V is 1 base shorter and J is 2 bases shorter, with 9 bases between their ends.